Following are 15 T cell receptor beta chains from one sample sequenced in a study of T cell repertoires in cytomegalovirus infection. What these receptors recognize is not known. Each CDR3 protein gets one entry after TCRdb re-called the reads with MiXCR. The sample contains 7,500 to 9,500 distinct CDR3 sequences, approximately 52% of which appear only once. Sequencing was carried out using PBMCs, sequenced either directly or after in vitro stimulation (not recorded which). The receptors stem from a human donor in good health (CMV status not recorded). Some clones in this sample may be carry-over from other donors' samples.

As to this clonotype: The germline gene is not matched at one end of the junction; a read error may be the cause. This chain links TRBV6-8 with TRBJ1-5, with no clear D. Per germline, CDR1 MNHGY and CDR2 SAAAGT. This CDR3 is built from 15 residues. The CDR3 spells CASSFYQETAQTQHF. The CDR3 DNA reads TGTGCCAGCAGTTTTTATCAGGAGACCGCTCAGACCCAGCATTTT.

This clonotype has only a few counts. This chain joins TRBV4-1 and TRBJ2-7, with 7 nucleotides matching TRBD1. V lost 1 base and J lost 2; bases outside the gene matches: 8. The CDR3 sequence is 16 residues long. In germline, CDR1 is MGHRA, CDR2 YSYEKL. The CDR3 nucleotides read TGCGCCAGCAGCCAAGGTCCGGACAGGCCGACCTACGAGCAGTACTTC. Translation gives CASSQGPDRPTYEQYF.

V is TRBV7-6 and J is TRBJ1-5; D is unresolved. V was trimmed by 6 bases and J by 16 bases, leaving 28 bases between them. This CDR3 has 15 amino acids. Germline CDR1 and CDR2: SGHVS and FNYEAQ. This chain's CDR3 is CASRPETYSNQHHHF. The CDR3 region has the DNA TGTGCCAGCAGACCCGAAACATACAGCAATCAGCACCATCATTTT.

As to this clonotype: One end of the junction is discordant with germline, which a read error may explain. The chain links TRBV27 to TRBJ1-2; the D gene is possibly TRBD1 (5 bases). This CDR3 is built from 13 residues. Germline CDR1 MNHEY, CDR2 SMNVEV (reference sequence). CDR3 sequence: CASALLQGNGYTF. The CDR3 DNA sequence: TGTGCCAGCGCCCTACTCCAGGGTAATGGCTACACATTC.

This clonotype was observed a few times. V usage is TRBV7-2 and J usage is TRBJ2-3; 9 bases fit TRBD2. The CDR3 contains 18 residues. Per germline, CDR1 SGHTA and CDR2 FQGNSA. V was clipped by 2 bases and J by 0 bases; unmatched bases: 9. CDR3 sequence: CASSLKSGGYSSTDTQYF. The CDR3 nucleotides are TGTGCCAGCAGCTTAAAGAGCGGGGGGTACTCTAGCACAGATACGCAGTATTTT.

This clonotype was counted between two and nine times. This chain links TRBV7-2 with TRBJ1-2; D is uncertain. This CDR3 contains 15 residues. Germline V gives CDR1 SGHTA, CDR2 FQGNSA. V lost 5 bases and J lost 4, with 17 bases in between. CDR3 loop: CASSPYPGYGYGYTF. In nucleotides, the CDR3 is TGTGCCAGCAGCCCTTATCCGGGATATGGCTATGGCTACACCTTC. Combining the CDR3 with reference TRBV7-2 and TRBJ1-2 gives the whole variable domain GAGVSQSPSNKVTEKGKDVELRCDPISGHTALYWYRQSLGQGLEFLIYFQGNSAPDKSGLPSDRFSAERTGGSVSTLTIQRTQQEDSAVYLCASSPYPGYGYGYTFGSGTRLTVV.

The V and J genes are TRBV9 and TRBJ2-7; TRBD2 might be the D (5 bases). CDR3 size: 13 residues. Per the germline V gene, CDR1 is SGDLS and CDR2 is YYNGEE. Deletions cut 0 bases from V and 3 bases from J, with 7 bases between. CDR3 in amino acids: CASSVDGLYEQYF. For the CDR3, the DNA is TGTGCCAGCAGCGTAGACGGACTCTACGAGCAGTACTTC.

This clonotype turned up a few times. The chain employs TRBV7-2 and TRBJ1-2; a possible D gene is TRBD1 (5 bases). Germline V CDR1 and CDR2: SGHTA, FQGNSA. With 5 bases removed from V and 2 bases from J, the gap between germline ends came to 15 bases. This CDR3 contains 15 residues. The CDR3 loop is CASSARAEGNYGYTF. The CDR3 coding sequence is TGTGCCAGCAGCGCCAGGGCAGAGGGCAACTATGGCTACACCTTC. The full variable domain, completed using reference TRBV7-2 and TRBJ1-2, is GAGVSQSPSNKVTEKGKDVELRCDPISGHTALYWYRQSLGQGLEFLIYFQGNSAPDKSGLPSDRFSAERTGGSVSTLTIQRTQQEDSAVYLCASSARAEGNYGYTFGSGTRLTVV.

On this clonotype: The germline gene is not matched at one end of the junction; a read error may be the cause. This chain links TRBV12-5 with TRBJ2-1, with D tentatively TRBD1 (5 bases). The CDR3 totals 19 residues. Germline V gene lookup returns CDR1 LGHNT and CDR2 FRNRAP. The CDR3 nucleotides are TGTGCTAGTGGTTTGGTATCGGTAATAGGGGCCGTCCCCTACACTGCGCAGGTCTTC. Encoded protein: CASGLVSVIGAVPYTAQVF.

Note on this clonotype: An end of the junction does not agree with germline; a read error may underlie this. The V gene is TRBV4-1, the J gene TRBJ1-2; D gene unclear. The germline V gene has CDR1 MGHRA and CDR2 YSYEKL. CDR3 length: 16 amino acids. The CDR3 DNA sequence: TGCGCAAGCAGCCAAGGCCCCCGTGAACAGCTCTATTGCTACACCTTC. Its translation is CASSQGPREQLYCYTF.

This clonotype was counted only a few times. At one of its ends the junction is not consistent with the germline gene, which may arise from a read error. The chain links TRBV7-9 to TRBJ1-1; D not resolved. Germline V gives CDR1 SEHNR, CDR2 FQNEAQ (reference sequence). This CDR3 region has 16 residues. This chain's CDR3 is CASILLGISTYTEPFF. In nucleotides, the CDR3 is TGTGCCAGCATCTTGTTGGGAATATCCACCTACACTGAGCCTTTCTTC.

In the case of this clonotype: One end of the junction does not line up with germline, which may come from a read error. The chain carries TRBV10-3 and TRBJ1-5, with 7 positions matching TRBD1. This CDR3 is built from 20 residues. Germline CDR1 is ENHRY and CDR2 is SYGVKD. The CDR3 spells CAISESEQGMDETRNQTQHF. CDR3 nucleotides: TGTGCCATCAGTGAGTCGGAACAGGGGATGGACGAGACTCGCAATCAGACCCAGCATTTT.

The chain couples TRBV2 to TRBJ1-5, with 9 bases identical to TRBD1. With 3 bases clipped from V and 3 bases from J, the junction kept 15 bases outside the gene matches. The germline gives CDR1 SNHLY, CDR2 FYNNEI. CDR3 length: 19 residues. Here the CDR3 DNA reads TGTGCCAGCAGTGATAGTATAAGGGACAGGGTGGGGGCCAATCAGCCCCAGCATTTT. It specifies CASSDSIRDRVGANQPQHF.

For this clonotype: A read error is likely, as this CDR3 ends without the conserved phenylalanine or tryptophan. No DNA is shown, since the ends of the CDR3 on it are uncertain; the CDR3 is the one TCRdb lists. V and J are TRBV20-1 and TRBJ1-6. The CDR3 is 16 residues long, ends included. Germline V CDR1 and CDR2: DFQATT, SNEGSKA (reference sequence). CDR3 loop: CIARDYIAYKNSPLHL.

A word on this clonotype: Possible read error: a much larger clone is one base away. The chain links TRBV7-2 to TRBJ1-1; D gene unclear. The CDR3 runs 14 residues. Germline V gene data show CDR1 as SGHTA and CDR2 as FQGNSA. CDR3 in amino acids: CASSLGPTLTVAFF. CDR3 bases: TGTGCCAGCAGCTTAGGGCCCACGCTCACTGTAGCTTTCTTT.